Listed below are T cell receptor beta chains from one sample, sequenced in a study of breast tumors, draining lymph nodes, adjacent tissues. Each CDR3 protein gets one entry after TCRdb re-called the multiplex PCR reads with MiXCR. Of over 200,000 distinct CDR3 sequences listed, less than 35% are singletons. Sample: axillary lymph node tissue. The source is a female donor with breast cancer. Some clones in this sample may be carry-over from other donors' samples. The CDR3 runs from the conserved cysteine through the conserved F or W. The D gene is left open where the match is weak. Only part of the rows carry a size: once, few, many, or a class if the clone is expanded.

TGTGCCAGCTCAACCGGACTAGCGCTGGCGGACGGGGAGCTGTTTTTT | CASSTGLALADGELFF | - | TRBJ2-2 | TRBV18 | TRBD2
TGCGCCAGCAGCCCTGGAGGGACAGGGCTGACAGATACGCAGTATTTT | CASSPGGTGLTDTQYF | many | TRBJ2-3 | TRBV4-1 | TRBD1
TGCGCCAGCAGCCAAGAGAAGTTCCCGGGGGGCACCTTGACCTACGAGCAGTACTTC | CASSQEKFPGGTLTYEQYF | many | TRBJ2-7 | TRBV4-1 | -
TGTGCCAGCAGTTTAGATTCTTCATGCTACGAGCAGTACTTC | CASSLDSSCYEQYF | few | TRBJ2-7 | TRBV27 | -
TGCAGTGCCCAAAGGACAGACCAAGAGACTCAGCATTTT | CSAQRTDQETQHF | once | TRBJ1-5 | TRBV20-1 | -
TGTGCCAGCTCCAGGGAGGGGTACACCGGGGAGCTGTTTTTT | CASSREGYTGELFF | many | TRBJ2-2 | TRBV19 | TRBD2
TGCAGTGCTAGAGGGTCCCAGTACTTC | CSARGSQYF | once | TRBJ2-5 | TRBV20-1 | -
TGTGCCAGCAGTTTGACAGGGAATTCACCCCTCCACTTT | CASSLTGNSPLHF | - | TRBJ1-6 | TRBV12-3/TRBV12-4 | TRBD1
TGTGCCAGCTCAGGACTAGCGGGAGATACGCAGTATTTT | CASSGLAGDTQYF | few | TRBJ2-3 | TRBV18 | TRBD2
TGTGCCAGCACCCTAGCGGGGGGCCGCCGAGGTAATGAAAAACTGTTTTTT | CASTLAGGRRGNEKLFF | - | TRBJ1-4 | TRBV2 | -
TGTGCCAGCAGTCACTCGGACGGATATGAGCAGTTCTTC | CASSHSDGYEQFF | once | TRBJ2-1 | TRBV6-2/TRBV6-3 | -
TGTGCCAGCAGCGTAGGCCTAGCGGGAGGGCCAGGGGAGACCCAGTACTTC | CASSVGLAGGPGETQYF | many | TRBJ2-5 | TRBV9 | TRBD2
TGTGCCAGCAGCAGGGGGACAGACTACGAGCAGTACTTC | CASSRGTDYEQYF | many | TRBJ2-7 | TRBV5-6 | TRBD1
TGTGCCAGCAGCTACGGGACGAACACCGGGACTAGCGGAGAGACCCAGTACTTC | CASSYGTNTGTSGETQYF | - | TRBJ2-5 | TRBV7-9 | TRBD2
TGCGCCAGCAGCTTGGTGGGGACTATGGTAGGAGAGACCCAGTACTTC | CASSLVGTMVGETQYF | - | TRBJ2-5 | TRBV5-1 | TRBD2
TGCAGTGCCACGGGGCAACCCTACGAGCAGTACTTC | CSATGQPYEQYF | - | TRBJ2-7 | TRBV20-1 | -
TGTGCCAGCAGCCAATCAGGGTTCCCGGGTGAAAAACTGTTTTTT | CASSQSGFPGEKLFF | - | TRBJ1-4 | TRBV3-1 | -
TGTGCCAGCAGGGCCCTTGGCGGAAAACTGTTTTTT | CASRALGGKLFF | - | TRBJ1-4 | TRBV28 | -
TGCAGCGTTGGGAGCTACAGGGGACTAGCGATGGACGAGCAGTACTTC | CSVGSYRGLAMDEQYF | many | TRBJ2-7 | TRBV29-1 | TRBD2
TGTGCCAGCAGGGCCAGCGGGGTGCAGTTCTTC | CASRASGVQFF | many | TRBJ2-1 | TRBV2 | TRBD2
TGTGCCAGCAGTGAAGCACGGCATAGCTCTGGAAACACCATATATTTT | CASSEARHSSGNTIYF | - | TRBJ1-3 | TRBV2 | -
TGTGCCAGCAGTTACGACGTGTGGTTCGTTTCAGAGGGTGGCAATGAGCAGTTCTTC | CASSYDVWFVSEGGNEQFF | - | TRBJ2-1 | TRBV6-6 | -
TGTGCCAGCAGCTTGGGGGGAAGGACCCAGTACTTC | CASSLGGRTQYF | - | TRBJ2-5 | TRBV7-6 | -
TGTGCTAGACCAGCGGGAGGCAACACAGATACGCAGTATTTT | CARPAGGNTDTQYF | few | TRBJ2-3 | TRBV24-1 | TRBD2
TGTGCCAGCAGCCTGTTAGCGGGGCAGACCCAGTACTTC | CASSLLAGQTQYF | many | TRBJ2-5 | TRBV11-1 | TRBD2
TGTGCCAGCAGCTTAGGGGGCGGGAGGGCCGGAGAGACCCAGTACTTC | CASSLGGGRAGETQYF | many | TRBJ2-5 | TRBV7-2 | TRBD2
TGTGCCAGCACATTACAGGGGGCCTACGTCCTGACTTTC | CASTLQGAYVLTF | - | TRBJ2-6 | TRBV6-6 | TRBD1
TGTGCCAGCAGCGTAGAACTGGGGGGCACAGATACGCAGTATTTT | CASSVELGGTDTQYF | many | TRBJ2-3 | TRBV9 | -
TGTGCCAGCAGCCAAGGAGGGGGGTTCTCCGGGGAGCTGTTTTTT | CASSQGGGFSGELFF | - | TRBJ2-2 | TRBV3-1 | -
TGTGCCTGGAGTGAACAGGGGGAAAAACTGTTTTTT | CAWSEQGEKLFF | - | TRBJ1-4 | TRBV30 | TRBD1
TGCAGCGTGACCCAGGGGCTCGGTAGCAATCAGCCCCAGCATTTT | CSVTQGLGSNQPQHF | many | TRBJ1-5 | TRBV29-1 | -
TGTGCCAGCAGTGATCCAGGGGCCGGGGAGCTGTTTTTT | CASSDPGAGELFF | many | TRBJ2-2 | TRBV6-4 | -
TGCAGTGCTAGTCCGCGGGAGAAGAGCAAGGGAACAGATACGCAGTATTTT | CSASPREKSKGTDTQYF | few | TRBJ2-3 | TRBV20-1 | TRBD2
TGTGCCAGTAGTATTCGTGAGGGGCTAGAGACCCAGTACTTC | CASSIREGLETQYF | many | TRBJ2-5 | TRBV19 | -
TGTGCCAGCAGTTCAAAGAAGGGGGGGCCTAATGAAAAACTGTTTTTT | CASSSKKGGPNEKLFF | many | TRBJ1-4 | TRBV2 | -
TGTGCCATCAGTGAGGGGCAGGGGATTGCCAATCAGCCCCAGCATTTT | CAISEGQGIANQPQHF | - | TRBJ1-5 | TRBV10-3 | -
TGTGCCAGCAGCGAGACAATACGGACTGAAGCTTTCTTT | CASSETIRTEAFF | - | TRBJ1-1 | TRBV6-5 | -
TGTGCCAGCAGCGTAACCGGGGGGGATACCGGGGAGCTGTTTTTT | CASSVTGGDTGELFF | - | TRBJ2-2 | TRBV9 | TRBD2
TGCAGTGCTCCTAAAGCCGGGGAGCTGTTTTTT | CSAPKAGELFF | - | TRBJ2-2 | TRBV20-1 | -
TGCAGTGCTAGAGTCCCCAGGACTAGCGGGATGGACAATGAGCAGTTCTTC | CSARVPRTSGMDNEQFF | once | TRBJ2-1 | TRBV20-1 | TRBD2
TGTGCCAGCAGCCCGGGACAGGGCCCGGGAGACACCATATATTTT | CASSPGQGPGDTIYF | - | TRBJ1-3 | TRBV5-8 | TRBD1
TGTGCCATACGTTTTCAGGGACGCGACACTGAAGCTTTCTTT | CAIRFQGRDTEAFF | - | TRBJ1-1 | TRBV10-3 | -
TGTGCCAGCAACGCACAGGTCAATGAAAAACTGTTTTTT | CASNAQVNEKLFF | - | TRBJ1-4 | TRBV7-9 | -
TGCAGTGCTAGAGATCCGGGCGCCGGAGAAAAACTGTTTTTT | CSARDPGAGEKLFF | many | TRBJ1-4 | TRBV20-1 | -
TGTGCCAGTAGTAGGCAGGGTAATTCACCCCTCCACTTT | CASSRQGNSPLHF | many | TRBJ1-6 | TRBV19 | -
TGCGCCAGCAGCCAAGAAGTGTTGGGGGGAGCGGGAGGGCCCCGGAATGAGCAGTTCTTC | CASSQEVLGGAGGPRNEQFF | - | TRBJ2-1 | TRBV4-1 | TRBD2